The 8 T cell receptor beta chains in this list originate from one sample, sequenced in a study of cytomegalovirus exposure and HLA in healthy donors. The protocol was immunoSEQ multiplex PCR, while the TCRdb copy is restricted to in-frame clones and leaves out a portion. The data show over 110,000 clones, 70% to 90% seen once. Sequenced material: PBMCs. Source of these receptors: a young man in good health and CMV-seronegative.

The chain joins TRBV5-1 to TRBJ2-2, with 7 bases that match TRBD1. The CDR3 is 15 residues long. Trimming took 4 bases from V and 7 from J; bases not matched to a gene: 10. Germline assignment: CDR1 SGHRS and CDR2 YFSETQ. DNA for the CDR3: TGCGCCAGCAGCAGCCCGACAGGGTTCGTCGGGGAGCTGTTTTTT. The encoded protein is CASSSPTGFVGELFF.

The gene calls are TRBV21-1 and TRBJ1-3; TRBD1 was called by the table and not checked on the DNA. TRBV21-1 counts as a pseudogene. This CDR3 contains 16 residues. The CDR3 DNA reads TGTGCCAGCAGCAAGCGGGCAGGGGCAGGTGGAAACACCATATATTTT. Translated, it gives CASSKRAGAGGNTIYF.

The CDR3 DNA reads as TGTGCCAGCAGCGCCACGGACTCGCCCCCAGAGACCCAGTACTTC. Its protein is CASSATDSPPETQYF. This sequence joins TRBV9 and TRBJ2-5; weak D call: TRBD2 (5 bases). Germline V gives CDR1 SGDLS, CDR2 YYNGEE. The germline V and J ends were trimmed by 3 bases and 4 bases, with 16 bases remaining between them. This CDR3 comprises 15 residues.

This chain uses TRBV5-4 with TRBJ2-5, with TRBD2 identical over 7 bases. This CDR3 is 13 amino acids long. Germline assignment: CDR1 SGHNT and CDR2 YYREEE (reference sequence). V shed 6 bases, J shed 0 bases, and the junction held 2 bases outside the gene matches. The CDR3 loop reads CASKAGDQETQYF. Written as DNA, the CDR3 is TGTGCCAGCAAGGCGGGGGACCAAGAGACCCAGTACTTC.

The gene calls are TRBV6-6 and TRBJ2-3, with D perhaps TRBD2 (6 bases). V lost 5 bases to trimming and J lost 4 bases, with 13 bases between them. Germline lookup yields CDR1 MNHNY and CDR2 SVGAGI (reference sequence). The CDR3 has 14 residues. CDR3 region: CASSAVTGADTQYF. CDR3 bases: TGTGCCAGCAGTGCCGTGACGGGGGCAGATACGCAGTATTTT.

This sequence joins TRBV5-1 and TRBJ2-1, with D hard to call. The length of the CDR3 is 13 residues. The germline V and J ends were trimmed by 2 bases and 7 bases, with 10 bases remaining between them. Germline V lookup: CDR1 SGHRS, CDR2 YFSETQ. The CDR3 loop is CASSLELGNEQFF. DNA of the CDR3: TGCGCCAGCAGCTTAGAGCTCGGGAATGAGCAGTTCTTC. Full variable domain (missing parts from reference TRBV5-1 and TRBJ2-1): KAGVTQTPRYLIKTRGQQVTLSCSPISGHRSVSWYQQTPGQGLQFLFEYFSETQRNKGNFPGRFSGRQFSNSRSEMNVSTLELGDSALYLCASSLELGNEQFFGPGTRLTVL.

In its sample, this clone was seen once. The chain couples TRBV6-4 to TRBJ2-1, with TRBD2 identical over 14 bases. Losses at the gene ends were 4 bases for V and 14 bases for J; bases not matched to a gene: 4. CDR3 size: 13 residues. Germline V gives CDR1 MRHNA, CDR2 SNTAGT. CDR3 DNA sequence: TGTGCCAGCAGTGGGGGACTAGCGGGAGTTAAGTTCTTC. Amino acid sequence: CASSGGLAGVKFF.

The chain is built from TRBV27 and TRBJ2-3, with D unclear. Germline loops: CDR1 MNHEY, CDR2 SMNVEV (reference sequence). The CDR3 contains 16 residues. Trimming took off 0 bases at V and 0 bases at J, with 10 bases between the two ends. The CDR3 nucleotides read TGTGCCAGCAGTTTATCCGACAAATCTAGCACAGATACGCAGTATTTT. Its translation: CASSLSDKSSTDTQYF.